The rows below give T cell receptor beta chains drawn from one sample of a study of cytomegalovirus exposure and HLA in healthy donors. Assay used: immunoSEQ multiplex PCR; TCRdb lists only in-frame clones, some missing. The sample lists about 150,000 clones, 60% to 80% occurring once. The sample was PBMCs. These receptors came from a male donor in good health and CMV-seronegative. Each CDR3 is given with its conserved first and last residue. D genes are given only for firm matches. Size tells how often a clone was seen (once, few, many) or the class of an expanded clone, and some rows leave it out.

j_gene	d_gene	v_gene	len	abundance	CDR3nt	CDR3aa
TRBJ1-1	NA	TRBV6-1	15	NA	TGTGCCAGCAGGGACACGGGACAACCGTACACTGAAGCTTTCTTT	CASRDTGQPYTEAFF
TRBJ1-2	NA	TRBV9	13	NA	TGTGCCAGCAGCGTCCGGGGAGGTCTTGGCTACACCTTC	CASSVRGGLGYTF
TRBJ2-7	NA	TRBV2	14	NA	TGTGCCAGCAGTAAAGGACACGAAAGCTACGAGCAGTACTTC	CASSKGHESYEQYF
TRBJ1-1	NA	TRBV11-1	14	NA	TGTGCCAGCAGCCTGAGGTCGGGAACCACTGAAGCTTTCTTT	CASSLRSGTTEAFF
TRBJ2-1	TRBD1	TRBV19	14	NA	TGTGCCAGTGGCCGGGGACAGGGCCTCGATGAGCAGTTCTTC	CASGRGQGLDEQFF
TRBJ2-2	TRBD2	TRBV7-3	16	few	TGTGCCAGCAGTCTAGCGGGGGGACCGAACACCGGGGAGCTGTTTTTT	CASSLAGGPNTGELFF
TRBJ1-2	NA	TRBV27	11	NA	TGTGCCAGCGGGGAGTACTATGGCTACACCTTC	CASGEYYGYTF
TRBJ2-5	TRBD2	TRBV7-2	17	NA	TGTGCCAGCAGCTTAGCTCGCCTAGCGGGGGGTAGGGAGACCCAGTACTTC	CASSLARLAGGRETQYF
TRBJ2-3	TRBD1	TRBV5-5	16	NA	TGTGCCAGCAGCTTGGAGGGGGCGCGAAGCACAGATACGCAGTATTTT	CASSLEGARSTDTQYF
TRBJ2-1	TRBD1	TRBV19	17	few	TGTGCCAGTAGTATAGATGGCGGGACAGGGGTCTACAATGAGCAGTTCTTC	CASSIDGGTGVYNEQFF
TRBJ2-7	TRBD1	TRBV7-3	14	NA	TGTGCCAGCAGTACCGGGACAGGGTTGGGGGAGCAGTACTTC	CASSTGTGLGEQYF
TRBJ1-2	TRBD1	TRBV7-2	13	few	TGTGCCAGCAGCCAGGACAGGGTATTAGGCTACACCTTC	CASSQDRVLGYTF
TRBJ1-1	NA	TRBV29-1	12	NA	TGCACCGCAGGGCGGATGAACACTGAAGCTTTCTTT	CTAGRMNTEAFF
TRBJ2-7	TRBD2	TRBV7-2	15	NA	TGTGCCAGCAGCTCACTAGCGGGGGCCTCCTACGAGCAGTACTTC	CASSSLAGASYEQYF
TRBJ1-2	NA	TRBV5-1	14	NA	TGCGCCAGCAGCTTTCAGGGTACGAACTATGGCTACACCTTC	CASSFQGTNYGYTF
TRBJ2-7	NA	TRBV29-1	12	NA	TGCAGCGTTGAGGACTACCGGTACGAGCAGTACTTC	CSVEDYRYEQYF
TRBJ2-4	NA	TRBV6-1	16	many	TGTGCCAGCAGTGTCCAGGCGGAGGGAGCCAAAAACATTCAGTACTTC	CASSVQAEGAKNIQYF